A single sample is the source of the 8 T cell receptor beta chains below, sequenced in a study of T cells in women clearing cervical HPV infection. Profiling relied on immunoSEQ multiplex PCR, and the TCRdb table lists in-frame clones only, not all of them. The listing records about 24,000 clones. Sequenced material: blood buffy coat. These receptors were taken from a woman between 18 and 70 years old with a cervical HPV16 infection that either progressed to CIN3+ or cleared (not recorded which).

The DNA read from the CDR3 is TGTGCCAGCAGCTTGCCCGGGGGGCATAACTATGGC. As protein: CASSLPGGHNYG. The CDR3, in full, reads CASSLPGGHNYGYTF. The chain uses TRBV7-9 and TRBJ1-2; D might be TRBD1 (6 bases). The sequenced fragment ends 3 residues before the CDR3 boundary, so the rest is inferred from the germline J gene. V lost 3 bases and J lost 1, with 12 bases in between. Germline lookup yields CDR1 SEHNR and CDR2 FQNEAQ (reference sequence). This CDR3 has 15 residues.

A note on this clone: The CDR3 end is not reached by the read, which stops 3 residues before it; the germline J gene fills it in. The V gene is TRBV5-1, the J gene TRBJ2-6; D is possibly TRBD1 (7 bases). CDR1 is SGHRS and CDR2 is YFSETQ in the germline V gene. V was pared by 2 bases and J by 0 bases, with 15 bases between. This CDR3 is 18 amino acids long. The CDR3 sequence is CASSFVAGQSSGANVLTF. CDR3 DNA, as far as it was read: TGCGCCAGCAGCTTTGTGGCGGGACAGAGCTCTGGGGCCAACGTC.

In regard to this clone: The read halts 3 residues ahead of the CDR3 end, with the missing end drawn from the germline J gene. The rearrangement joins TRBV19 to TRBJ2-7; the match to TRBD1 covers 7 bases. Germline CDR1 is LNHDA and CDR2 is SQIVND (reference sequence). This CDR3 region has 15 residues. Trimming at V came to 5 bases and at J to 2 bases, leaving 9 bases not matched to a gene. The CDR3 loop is CASSPWTGLTYEQYF. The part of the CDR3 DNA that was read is TGTGCCAGTAGTCCCTGGACAGGCCTTACCTACGAG. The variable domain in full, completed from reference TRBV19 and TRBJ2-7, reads DGGITQSPKYLFRKEGQNVTLSCEQNLNHDAMYWYRQDPGQGLRLIYYSQIVNDFQKGDIAEGYSVSREKKESFPLTVTSAQKNPTAFYLCASSPWTGLTYEQYFGPGTRLTVT.

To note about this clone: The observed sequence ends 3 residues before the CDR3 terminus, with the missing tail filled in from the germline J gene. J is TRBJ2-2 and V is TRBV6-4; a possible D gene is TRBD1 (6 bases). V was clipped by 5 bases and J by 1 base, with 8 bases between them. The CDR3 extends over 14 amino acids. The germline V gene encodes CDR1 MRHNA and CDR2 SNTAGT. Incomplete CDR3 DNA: TGTGCCAGCAGTACAGGGCTGAACACCGGGGAG. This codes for CASSTGLNTGE. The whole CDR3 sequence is CASSTGLNTGELFF.

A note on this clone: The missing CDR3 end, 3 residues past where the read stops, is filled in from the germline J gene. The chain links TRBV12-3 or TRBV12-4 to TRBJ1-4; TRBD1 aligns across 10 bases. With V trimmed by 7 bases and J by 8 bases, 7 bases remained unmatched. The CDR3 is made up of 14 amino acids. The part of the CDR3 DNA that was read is TGTGCCAGCAACCCGGGACAGGGGAACGAAAAA. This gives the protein CASNPGQGNEK. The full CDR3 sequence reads CASNPGQGNEKLFF.

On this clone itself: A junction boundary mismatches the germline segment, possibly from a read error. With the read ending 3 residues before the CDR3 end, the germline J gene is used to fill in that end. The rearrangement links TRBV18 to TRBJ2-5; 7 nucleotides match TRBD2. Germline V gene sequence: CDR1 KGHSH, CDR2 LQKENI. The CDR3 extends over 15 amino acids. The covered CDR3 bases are TGTGCCAGCGCACCTACACGAGCGGGAAGGGAGACC. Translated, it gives CASAPTRAGRET. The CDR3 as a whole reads CASAPTRAGRETQYF.

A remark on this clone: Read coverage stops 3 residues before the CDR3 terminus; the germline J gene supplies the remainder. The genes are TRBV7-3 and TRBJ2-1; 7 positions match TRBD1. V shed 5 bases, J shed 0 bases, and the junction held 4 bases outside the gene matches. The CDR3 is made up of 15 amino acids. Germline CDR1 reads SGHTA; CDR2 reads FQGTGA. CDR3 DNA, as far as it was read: TGTGCCAGCAGCGGACAGGCCGCCTCCTACAATGAG. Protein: CASSGQAASYNE. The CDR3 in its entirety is CASSGQAASYNEQFF.

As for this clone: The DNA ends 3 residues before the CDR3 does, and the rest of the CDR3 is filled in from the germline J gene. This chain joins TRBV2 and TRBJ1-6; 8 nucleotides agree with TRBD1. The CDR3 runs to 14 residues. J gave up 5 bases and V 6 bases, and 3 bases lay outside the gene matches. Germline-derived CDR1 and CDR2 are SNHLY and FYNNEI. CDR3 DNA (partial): TGTGCCAGCAGGTGGACAGGGAATAATTCACCC. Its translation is CASRWTGNNSP. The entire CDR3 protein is CASRWTGNNSPLHF.